The 3 T cell receptor beta chains listed next were all sequenced from one sample in a study of T cell responses to AZD1222 COVID-19 vaccine. Repertoires were generated with immunoSEQ multiplex PCR, while TCRdb's copy carries only in-frame clones and drops some. Seen here are tens of thousands of clones, around 80% observed once, and the top ten hold roughly half. Sample: peripheral blood, taken on day 0 of AZD1222 vaccination. The receptor source for this set is an adult in good health.

This chain links TRBV12-3 or TRBV12-4 with TRBJ2-7; D is uncertain. The CDR3 loop spans 13 amino acids. V was cut by 2 bases and J by 3 bases, with 8 bases left in between. CDR3 nucleotides: TGTGCCAGCAGTTTAAGCCAGAACTACGAGCAGTACTTC. Translation gives CASSLSQNYEQYF.

V is TRBV10-3 and J is TRBJ1-4; weak D call: TRBD1 (5 bases). The CDR3 length is 15 residues. In germline, CDR1 is ENHRY, CDR2 SYGVKD. The V end was cut by 10 bases, the J end by 4 bases, with 19 bases between. The CDR3 DNA reads as TGTGCCACAAAATGGGGGACGGGAGATAATGAAAAACTGTTTTTT. It codes for CATKWGTGDNEKLFF.

The chain carries TRBV30 and TRBJ2-2; 16 bases fit TRBD2. The germline CDR1 and CDR2 sequences are GTSNPN and SVGIG (reference sequence). Trimming cost V 1 base and J 5 bases; bases outside gene matches: 13. The CDR3 runs to 20 residues. The DNA for the CDR3 is TGTGCCTGGAGTGATCCTCTGGGACTAGCGGGAGGGCCGTGGACCGGGGAGCTGTTTTTT. This translates into CAWSDPLGLAGGPWTGELFF.